This T cell receptor beta chain emerged from a study of T cell responses to AZD1222 COVID-19 vaccine. Study information: Pooled samples include second doses given at about 4 or 12 weeks.

Study outcomes and limitations: Donors skewed white British and female; clonal diversity was possibly underestimated. Targets within unmutated variant regions were reportedly found for nearly half of spike-specific TCRs. The study found Spike-specific TCR breadth and depth rose after two AZD1222 doses.

In this sample, this clone turned up many times. Its specificity is not known. CDR1 KGHSH and CDR2 LQKENI come from the germline V gene. This CDR3 comprises 13 residues. With 6 bases removed from V and 3 bases from J, the gap between germline ends came to 12 bases. Here immunoSEQ multiplex PCR was the method, and the copy in TCRdb shows in-frame clones only, minus some. The repertoire holds about 92,000 clones, with about nine tenths as singletons. The receptor was derived from an adult in good health. This chain joins TRBV18 and TRBJ2-7; D ambiguous. Sequencing was performed on peripheral blood, taken on day 0 of AZD1222 vaccination. CDR3 nucleotide sequence: TGTGCCAGCTCCCTTATGGCCAGCTACGAGCAGTACTTC. It yields the protein CASSLMASYEQYF.